This entry lists 8 T cell receptor beta chains sequenced from one sample in a study of identical twins. TCRdb independently ran MiXCR on the 5' RACE reads; one entry per CDR3 protein. The data show 200,000 to 250,000 distinct CDR3 sequences, 9.5% to 15% seen once. The same sample was also studied in work on yellow fever vaccine responses in identical twins.

The material sequenced was memory (CD45RO+) T cells sorted from blood. The source is a woman between 18 and 30 years old in good health.

The rearrangement joins TRBV5-1 to TRBJ2-6, with 8 bases identical to TRBD2. V lost 1 base to trimming and J lost 0 bases; unmatched junction nucleotides: 6. Germline assignment: CDR1 SGHRS and CDR2 YFSETQ. The CDR3 length is 18 residues. The CDR3 sequence is CASSLLGLASSGANVLTF. In nucleotides, the CDR3 is TGCGCCAGCAGCTTGTTAGGACTAGCTTCCTCTGGGGCCAACGTCCTGACTTTC.

J is TRBJ2-1 and V is TRBV10-3; 7 bases line up with TRBD2. The CDR3 runs 17 residues. Germline values: CDR1 ENHRY, CDR2 SYGVKD. With V trimmed by 2 bases and J by 0 bases, 7 bases remained unmatched. The CDR3 sequence is CAISEVASGYSYNEQFF. The CDR3 nucleotides are TGTGCCATCAGTGAGGTGGCTAGCGGATACTCCTACAATGAGCAGTTCTTC.

This clonotype was seen a handful of times. The J gene is TRBJ1-1, the V gene TRBV2, with D unclear. The CDR3 runs to 13 residues. The germline CDR1 and CDR2 sequences are SNHLY and FYNNEI. Trimming removed 4 bases at V and 3 bases at J, with 9 bases between. The CDR3 region is CASSVGRDTEAFF. CDR3 bases: TGTGCCAGCAGTGTGGGGAGAGACACTGAAGCTTTCTTT.

The sample holds a few counts of this clonotype. The rearrangement joins TRBV10-3 to TRBJ1-1; D not certain. V was pared by 6 bases and J by 0 bases, with 11 bases between. The CDR3 has 14 residues. Per germline, CDR1 ENHRY and CDR2 SYGVKD. CDR3 sequence: CAISLKGVNTEAFF. The CDR3 nucleotides are TGTGCCATCAGCCTCAAAGGAGTGAACACTGAAGCTTTCTTT.

This clonotype has a handful of counts. V and J are TRBV6-2 or TRBV6-3 and TRBJ2-6; D gene uncertain. Between the trimmed V and J ends, which lost 5 bases and 4 bases, there was a span of 9 bases. The CDR3 runs 14 residues. Germline V gene data show CDR1 as MNHEY and CDR2 as SVGEGT. In nucleotides, the CDR3 is TGTGCCAGCAGTAAGCAAGCAGGGGCCAACGTCCTGACTTTC. Its translation is CASSKQAGANVLTF.

This clonotype was counted a few times. The chain is built from TRBV4-2 and TRBJ2-2; D is possibly TRBD2 (5 bases). With 1 base removed from V and 3 bases from J, the gap between germline ends came to 27 bases. Germline-derived CDR1 and CDR2 are LGHNA and YNFKEQ. The CDR3 has 21 amino acids. The CDR3 DNA reads TGTGCCAGCAGCCAAGGAATCGATTTACCAGCGGCAAAAGAAGACACCGGGGAGCTGTTTTTT. It yields the protein CASSQGIDLPAAKEDTGELFF.

The chain uses TRBV10-3 and TRBJ1-3; D ambiguous. Germline V gene sequence: CDR1 ENHRY, CDR2 SYGVKD. The CDR3 runs 13 residues. Trimming took off 10 bases at V and 0 bases at J, with 10 bases between the two ends. CDR3 protein: CATKASSGNTIYF. The CDR3 DNA reads as TGTGCCACCAAGGCTAGCTCTGGAAACACCATATATTTT.

The chain recombines TRBV5-5 with TRBJ2-2, with 9 bases aligning to TRBD1. This CDR3 spans 16 amino acids. Germline assignment: CDR1 SGHKS and CDR2 YYEKEE (reference sequence). The junction had 9 bases not matched to a gene; V was cut back by 4 bases and J by 5 bases. CDR3 nucleotides: TGTGCCAGCAGCCAAACAGGGGGCTTCGGTACCGGGGAGCTGTTTTTT. The encoded protein is CASSQTGGFGTGELFF.